The 18 T cell receptor beta chains below all came from one sample that was sequenced in a study of neurological immune-mediated disorders. One entry per CDR3 protein results from TCRdb running MiXCR on the 5' RACE reads. The sample includes around 48,000 distinct CDR3 sequences, about 9.4% of them seen just once. Source material: PBMCs. All receptors come from a woman aged 40 to 50 with HTLV-1-associated myelopathy (HAM/TSP).

This clonotype has just a few counts. This rearrangement joins TRBV5-1 to TRBJ1-6; 11 bases line up with TRBD1. This CDR3 region has 20 residues. The V segment lost 4 bases and the J segment 3 bases; nucleotides outside the gene matches: 15. The germline CDR1 and CDR2 sequences are SGHRS and YFSETQ. CDR3 region: CASSLLRRDRGVFYNSPLHF. The CDR3 DNA reads as TGCGCCAGCAGCCTTCTTCGCCGGGACAGGGGGGTCTTCTATAATTCACCCCTCCACTTT. The whole variable domain, remainder taken from reference TRBV5-1 and TRBJ1-6, is KAGVTQTPRYLIKTRGQQVTLSCSPISGHRSVSWYQQTPGQGLQFLFEYFSETQRNKGNFPGRFSGRQFSNSRSEMNVSTLELGDSALYLCASSLLRRDRGVFYNSPLHFGNGTRLTVT.

This clonotype was counted at least ten times. J is TRBJ2-1 and V is TRBV6-6; D may be TRBD1 (6 bases). Trimming removed 6 bases at V and 0 bases at J, with 6 bases between. This CDR3 has 13 residues. Germline CDR1 MNHNY, CDR2 SVGAGI (reference sequence). CDR3 DNA sequence: TGTGCCAGCAGGGACAGCTCCTACAATGAGCAGTTCTTC. Amino acid sequence: CASRDSSYNEQFF.

This clonotype was seen repeatedly, ten times or more. The J gene is TRBJ1-2, the V gene TRBV19; 8 bases line up with TRBD1. In germline, CDR1 is LNHDA, CDR2 SQIVND (reference sequence). CDR3 length equals 14 residues. The junction had 13 bases not matched to a gene; V was cut back by 9 bases and J by 7 bases. The CDR3 DNA sequence: TGTGCCAGCGGAAATCGGCAGGGGGCACCTGGCTACACCTTC. Translation: CASGNRQGAPGYTF.

This clonotype was detected many times. The chain recombines TRBV12-3 or TRBV12-4 with TRBJ1-1, with D possibly TRBD1 on 5 matching bases. This CDR3 has 12 residues. V was shortened by 4 bases and J by 6 bases, with 9 bases between the two germline ends. This CDR3 reads CASSSGTAEAFF. Written as DNA, the CDR3 is TGTGCCAGCAGTTCCGGGACGGCTGAAGCTTTCTTT.

This clonotype appeared many times. The genes are TRBV5-1 and TRBJ1-6; D remains ambiguous. Germline values: CDR1 SGHRS, CDR2 YFSETQ. The CDR3 is made up of 13 amino acids. V was clipped by 4 bases and J by 4 bases, with 6 bases between them. The DNA of the CDR3 is TGCGCCAGCAGCCTCTCATATAATTCACCCCTCCACTTT. It codes for CASSLSYNSPLHF. Combining the CDR3 with reference TRBV5-1 and TRBJ1-6 gives the whole variable domain KAGVTQTPRYLIKTRGQQVTLSCSPISGHRSVSWYQQTPGQGLQFLFEYFSETQRNKGNFPGRFSGRQFSNSRSEMNVSTLELGDSALYLCASSLSYNSPLHFGNGTRLTVT.

This clonotype was seen ten or more times. The chain carries TRBV4-3 and TRBJ2-5; D is uncertain. CDR1 LGHNA and CDR2 YSLEER come from the germline V gene. CDR3 size: 16 residues. V was pared by 0 bases and J by 5 bases, with 16 bases between. The CDR3 loop is CASSQEGRRFGETQYF. In DNA form, the CDR3 reads TGCGCCAGCAGCCAAGAAGGCAGGCGGTTCGGGGAGACCCAGTACTTC.

The table lists this clonotype with many counts. The V and J genes are TRBV29-1 and TRBJ2-2; 8 bases fit TRBD1. The CDR3 runs to 13 residues. The V segment lost 3 bases and the J segment 5 bases; nucleotides outside the gene matches: 2. Germline CDR1 is SQVTM and CDR2 is ANQGSEA. In DNA form, the CDR3 reads TGCAGCGTTGATACAGGGGGGACCGGGGAGCTGTTTTTT. This translates into CSVDTGGTGELFF.

In this sample, this clonotype turned up many times. V is TRBV12-3 or TRBV12-4 and J is TRBJ2-7; 9 bases fit TRBD1. The CDR3 contains 14 residues. After removal of 5 bases from V and 3 bases from J, the junction contained 5 bases not matched to a gene. The CDR3 nucleotides are TGTGCCAGCAGTCGACAGGGGGATATCTACGAGCAGTACTTC. Translated: CASSRQGDIYEQYF.

To note about this clonotype: A much more abundant neighbour one base away suggests this may be a read error. The chain has TRBV7-2 and TRBJ1-2; 7 positions match TRBD1. Germline V gene sequence: CDR1 SGHTA, CDR2 FQGNSA. The V segment lost 4 bases and the J segment 8 bases; nucleotides outside the gene matches: 10. This CDR3 spans 14 amino acids. The CDR3 region has the DNA TGTGCCAGCAGCTCAGAGAGGACAGGCCAGGGCTACACCTTC. This translates into CASSSERTGQGYTF. The full variable domain, with the rest looked up from reference TRBV7-2 and TRBJ1-2, is GAGVSQSPSNKVTEKGKDVELRCDPISGHTALYWYRQSLGQGLEFLIYFQGNSAPDKSGLPSDRFSAERTGGSVSTLTIQRTQQEDSAVYLCASSSERTGQGYTFGSGTRLTVV.

The gene calls are TRBV12-3 or TRBV12-4 and TRBJ1-1; D unresolved. The CDR3 has 15 amino acids. Trimming stripped 5 bases from V and 4 bases from J, with 17 bases between. CDR3 protein: CASSPSMVGVTEAFF. The CDR3 DNA is TGTGCCAGCAGTCCGTCCATGGTTGGTGTCACTGAAGCTTTCTTT.

In its sample, this clonotype was seen many times. The J gene is TRBJ2-3, the V gene TRBV5-1; 7 bases fit TRBD1. V lost 1 base and J lost 2; bases outside the gene matches: 7. The CDR3 contains 16 residues. Germline CDR1 SGHRS, CDR2 YFSETQ. DNA of the CDR3: TGCGCCAGCAGCTTGCGACCGGGACAGCCCACAGATACGCAGTATTTT. Protein sequence: CASSLRPGQPTDTQYF.

In its sample, this clonotype was seen many times. The V gene is TRBV11-2, the J gene TRBJ1-3, with a weak D call TRBD1 (6 bases). Trimming cost V 5 bases and J 2 bases, with 16 bases left between them. The length of the CDR3 is 16 residues. CDR1 and CDR2 from the germline V gene are SGHAT and FQNNGV. In DNA form, the CDR3 reads TGTGCCAGCAGCCCTAACAGGGTACTGACTGGAAACACCATATATTTT. Translating gives CASSPNRVLTGNTIYF.

The table lists this clonotype with many counts. The chain recombines TRBV28 with TRBJ2-3, with D maybe TRBD2 (6 bases). Germline V gene lookup returns CDR1 MDHEN and CDR2 SYDVKM. With 5 bases removed from V and 2 bases from J, the gap between germline ends came to 32 bases. The CDR3 loop spans 21 amino acids. CDR3 coding DNA: TGTGCCAGCAGTCCCTCCCGTTTACGTGGCAGGGAGGCGCGGGTCACAGATACGCAGTATTTT. Translated: CASSPSRLRGREARVTDTQYF.

In this sample, this clonotype turned up many times. V usage is TRBV12-3 or TRBV12-4 and J usage is TRBJ1-1; perhaps TRBD1 as D (5 bases). The CDR3 loop spans 17 amino acids. The germline V and J ends were trimmed by 2 bases and 4 bases, with 20 bases remaining between them. CDR3 in DNA: TGTGCCAGCAGTTTATGGCAGGGCGACTCCCCGAGCACTGAAGCTTTCTTT. It specifies CASSLWQGDSPSTEAFF.

This clonotype was counted many times. This sequence may be a read error, since a much larger clone differs from it by one base. The V gene is TRBV4-3, the J gene TRBJ1-6, with D possibly TRBD1 on 6 matching bases. Trimming stripped 3 bases from V and 9 bases from J, with 18 bases between. Per the germline V gene, CDR1 is LGHNA and CDR2 is YSLEER. The CDR3 has 16 amino acids. The chain's CDR3 is CASSQRAGGTGSPLHF. The CDR3 DNA reads as TGCGCCAGCAGCCAGAGAGCCGGGGGCACCGGTTCACCCCTCCACTTT.

This clonotype was detected ten times or more. The V gene is TRBV5-1, the J gene TRBJ2-4; D possibly matches TRBD1 or TRBD2 (5 bases each). This CDR3 contains 14 residues. Germline CDR1 reads SGHRS; CDR2 reads YFSETQ. V shed 4 bases and J shed 6 bases, with 14 bases lying between them. In DNA, the CDR3 is TGCGCCAGCAGCCCGGGGATCCAGGGAAACATTCAGTACTTC. Amino acid sequence: CASSPGIQGNIQYF. Full variable domain (remainder filled in from reference TRBV5-1 and TRBJ2-4): KAGVTQTPRYLIKTRGQQVTLSCSPISGHRSVSWYQQTPGQGLQFLFEYFSETQRNKGNFPGRFSGRQFSNSRSEMNVSTLELGDSALYLCASSPGIQGNIQYFGAGTRLSVL.

This clonotype came up many times. The rearrangement uses TRBV18 and TRBJ2-1; 14 bases map to TRBD2. CDR3 length: 17 residues. J lost 8 bases, V lost 3 bases, and 9 bases had no gene match. CDR1 is KGHSH, CDR2 LQKENI, per germline. CDR3 sequence (DNA): TGTGCCAGCTCACCCTCCTACGGACTAGCGGGGGGCGATGAGCAGTTCTTC. Protein: CASSPSYGLAGGDEQFF.

This clonotype was recorded at least ten times. The chain employs TRBV20-1 and TRBJ1-5, with no clear D. This CDR3 contains 15 residues. Germline-derived CDR1 and CDR2 are DFQATT and SNEGSKA (reference sequence). V was shortened by 3 bases and J by 7 bases, with 19 bases between the two germline ends. The CDR3, as DNA: TGCAGTGCTAGTCTCACCACTCAAGATTCCCAGCCCCAGCATTTT. As protein: CSASLTTQDSQPQHF.